This T cell receptor (beta chain) was identified in a study of beta chain features in type 1 diabetes. Study-level points and caveats: Diminished insertions and augmented deletions at VDJ junctions characterized type 1 diabetes patients.

The study reverse transcribed the entire isolated RNA, so it sequenced expressed TCRB transcripts. Clones were sequenced by immunoSEQ multiplex PCR, and TCRdb holds only the in-frame ones, with some missing. The table records hundreds of thousands of clones, 15% to 17% of them present only once. This clone was found a few times. The antigen is not known. CDR3 length equals 14 residues. Germline CDR1 is SGHAT and CDR2 is FQDESV (reference sequence). Trimming left V 1 base short and J 2 bases short, with 8 bases between. Sequenced: naive CD4+ T cells from blood. This TCR derives from a man aged 18-30 years in good health. The gene calls are TRBV11-1 and TRBJ2-5; the D is unclear. The chain's CDR3 is CASSLVAEQETQYF. In DNA, the CDR3 is TGTGCCAGCAGCTTAGTGGCGGAACAAGAGACCCAGTACTTC.